Listed here are 16 T cell receptor beta chains from one sample, sequenced in a study of shared clonotypes between healthy human individuals. Only CD45RO-negative cells positively selected for CCR7 counted as naive CD8 cells, so terminally differentiated effector memory CD45RA+ cells were excluded. Sequenced by immunoSEQ multiplex PCR; TCRdb stores in-frame clones only, minus some. This sample has around 1.9 million clones, with more than 85% found just once. The source material was naive CD8+ T cells from PBMCs. The receptors here all came from a man between 18 and 35 years old in good health. Some clones in this sample may be carry-over from other donors' samples.

In regard to this clone: Other DNA sequences in this specimen translate into the identical CDR3. The chain's CDR3 is CASSLGGEQYF. In DNA form, the CDR3 reads TGTGCCAGCAGTCTCGGGGGAGAGCAGTACTTC. This chain links TRBV27 with TRBJ2-7; TRBD2 might be the D (6 bases). The length of the CDR3 is 11 residues. Trimming removed 5 bases at V and 7 bases at J, with 9 bases between. CDR1 and CDR2 from the germline V gene are MNHEY and SMNVEV (reference sequence).

The chain recombines TRBV19 with TRBJ2-7, with D unresolved. Germline CDR1 LNHDA, CDR2 SQIVND (reference sequence). The CDR3 has 13 amino acids. V was shortened by 8 bases and J by 2 bases, with 13 bases between the two germline ends. The CDR3 DNA sequence: TGTGCCAGTTCCGGGTCCTACCCCTACGAGCAGTACTTC. Protein sequence: CASSGSYPYEQYF.

In the case of this clone: This same CDR3 is encoded by further DNA sequences in the sample. Written as DNA, the CDR3 is TGTGCCAGCAGCTTGGCGGTTGGAGGCTACACCTTC. Its translation is CASSLAVGGYTF. The chain combines TRBV7-9 with TRBJ1-2; D unclear. The germline CDR1 and CDR2 sequences are SEHNR and FQNEAQ (reference sequence). The V end lost 3 bases, the J end lost 8 bases, and 10 bases lay between the germline ends. The CDR3 totals 12 residues.

The genes are TRBV7-6 and TRBJ2-3; the D call may be TRBD1 or TRBD2 (5 bases each). V was shortened by 3 bases and J by 2 bases, with 12 bases between the two germline ends. Per the germline V gene, CDR1 is SGHVS and CDR2 is FNYEAQ. This CDR3 is 15 amino acids long. The CDR3 region is CASSFRGSPTDTQYF. The CDR3 DNA reads as TGTGCCAGCAGCTTTCGGGGCAGCCCCACAGATACGCAGTATTTT.

Written as DNA, the CDR3 is TGTGCCAGTATGGACCTCTTGGGCGAGCAGTACTTC. This gives the protein CASMDLLGEQYF. The rearrangement joins TRBV19 to TRBJ2-7, with unresolved D. The germline V and J ends were trimmed by 7 bases and 6 bases, with 13 bases remaining between them. In germline, CDR1 is LNHDA, CDR2 SQIVND (reference sequence). The CDR3 has 12 residues.

The J gene is TRBJ2-1, the V gene TRBV10-3; 9 bases match TRBD2. The junction had 8 bases not matched to a gene; V was cut back by 3 bases and J by 8 bases. The germline gives CDR1 ENHRY, CDR2 SYGVKD. This CDR3 region has 15 residues. Written as DNA, the CDR3 is TGTGCCATCAGTGATAAAAATAGCGGGAGCCATGAGCAGTTCTTC. This sequence encodes CAISDKNSGSHEQFF.

The chain couples TRBV21-1 to TRBJ2-1; TRBD1 was called by the table and not checked on the DNA. TRBV21-1 is given as a pseudogene. The CDR3 is 16 amino acids. The CDR3 reads CASSRKNRGPVDEQFF. The CDR3 DNA is TGTGCCAGCAGCAGAAAAAACAGGGGACCTGTCGATGAGCAGTTCTTC.

CDR3 sequence: CASSVGRTGVQETQYF. The DNA for the CDR3 is TGTGCCAGCAGCGTAGGTAGGACAGGGGTGCAAGAGACCCAGTACTTC. J is TRBJ2-5 and V is TRBV9; 9 positions match TRBD1. The trim removed 0 bases at V and 2 bases at J, leaving 5 bases unmatched. The CDR3 covers 16 residues. Germline V lookup: CDR1 SGDLS, CDR2 YYNGEE. Full variable domain (outside the CDR3, taken from reference TRBV9 and TRBJ2-5): DSGVTQTPKHLITATGQRVTLRCSPRSGDLSVYWYQQSLDQGLQFLIQYYNGEERAKGNILERFSAQQFPDLHSELNLSSLELGDSALYFCASSVGRTGVQETQYFGPGTRLLVL.

The chain is built from TRBV5-1 and TRBJ2-1; D possibly uses TRBD1 or TRBD2 (6 bases each). CDR3 length equals 18 residues. The ends were cut back, 4 bases at V and 0 bases at J, with 20 bases in the middle. From germline, CDR1 is SGHRS and CDR2 YFSETQ. CDR3 sequence: CASSLAWGAPSSYNEQFF. For the CDR3, the DNA is TGCGCCAGCAGCCTTGCCTGGGGGGCGCCGAGCTCCTACAATGAGCAGTTCTTC.

The chain links TRBV7-9 to TRBJ2-1; D call uncertain. This CDR3 has 15 residues. Germline assignment: CDR1 SEHNR and CDR2 FQNEAQ (reference sequence). Trimming removed 2 bases from V and 5 bases from J, with 13 bases in between. CDR3: CASSLSFVADNEQFF. The CDR3 DNA is TGTGCCAGCAGCTTATCTTTTGTCGCGGACAATGAGCAGTTCTTC. The whole variable domain, remainder taken from reference TRBV7-9 and TRBJ2-1, is DTGVSQNPRHKITKRGQNVTFRCDPISEHNRLYWYRQTLGQGPEFLTYFQNEAQLEKSRLLSDRFSAERPKGSFSTLEIQRTEQGDSAMYLCASSLSFVADNEQFFGPGTRLTVL.

On this clone: The same CDR3 also results from other DNA sequences found in this sample. The chain recombines TRBV9 with TRBJ2-7, with unresolved D. CDR1 and CDR2 from the germline V gene are SGDLS and YYNGEE. V was cut by 0 bases and J by 4 bases, with 11 bases left in between. The CDR3 spans 14 residues. The CDR3 DNA is TGTGCCAGCAGCGTAGGTCTGGGCGGTTACGAGCAGTACTTC. As protein: CASSVGLGGYEQYF.

V usage is TRBV25-1 and J usage is TRBJ2-5, with D perhaps matching TRBD2 (5 bases). The length of the CDR3 is 14 residues. V was pared by 5 bases and J by 2 bases, with 12 bases between. CDR1 and CDR2 (germline): MGHDK, SYGVNS. CDR3 DNA sequence: TGTGCCAGCAGTTTCGGCGGGTCACAAGAGACCCAGTACTTC. It yields the protein CASSFGGSQETQYF.

This clone is a singleton in its sample. The gene calls are TRBV6-1 and TRBJ1-5, with a possible D match to TRBD1 (6 bases). The germline gives CDR1 MNHNS, CDR2 SASEGT. Trimming left V 9 bases short and J 7 bases short, with 16 bases between. The CDR3 totals 13 residues. The CDR3 sequence: CASWRGGGQPQHF. In DNA, the CDR3 is TGTGCCAGTTGGAGGGGGGGCGGACAGCCCCAGCATTTT.

The CDR3 DNA reads as TGTGCCAGCAGCAACGGGACCCGCCTGGGGGACAATGAGCAGTTCTTC. Protein product: CASSNGTRLGDNEQFF. The rearrangement uses TRBV7-2 and TRBJ2-1, with D tentatively TRBD1 or TRBD2 (5 bases each). Germline CDR1 SGHTA, CDR2 FQGNSA. V lost 5 bases and J 5 bases, leaving 19 bases between the germline ends. CDR3 length equals 16 residues.

The J gene is TRBJ1-3, the V gene TRBV7-9; tentative D call: TRBD1 (6 bases). V lost 8 bases to trimming and J lost 2 bases, with 16 bases between them. Germline V gene data show CDR1 as SEHNR and CDR2 as FQNEAQ (reference sequence). The CDR3 runs 15 residues. CDR3 protein: CASDVPQGPGNTIYF. The CDR3 nucleotides read TGTGCCAGCGATGTCCCCCAGGGGCCTGGAAACACCATATATTTT.

The chain uses TRBV5-6 and TRBJ2-3; 11 bases fit TRBD2. V lost 3 bases to trimming and J lost 6 bases; unmatched junction nucleotides: 6. Germline assignment: CDR1 SGHDT and CDR2 YYEEEE. This CDR3 has 15 amino acids. CDR3 protein: CASSWVAGGPDTQYF. The CDR3 DNA follows: TGTGCCAGCAGCTGGGTAGCGGGAGGGCCGGATACGCAGTATTTT.